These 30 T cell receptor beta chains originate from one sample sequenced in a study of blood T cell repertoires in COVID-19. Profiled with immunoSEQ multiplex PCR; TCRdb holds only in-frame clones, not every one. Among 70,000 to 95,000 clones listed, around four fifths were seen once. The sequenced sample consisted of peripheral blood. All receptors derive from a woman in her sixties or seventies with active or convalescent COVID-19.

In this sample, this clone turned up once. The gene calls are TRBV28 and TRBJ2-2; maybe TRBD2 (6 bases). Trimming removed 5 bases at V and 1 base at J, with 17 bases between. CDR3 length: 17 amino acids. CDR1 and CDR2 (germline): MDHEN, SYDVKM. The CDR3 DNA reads TGTGCCAGCAGTCGGGAGCATAAGGCGGGGAACACCGGGGAGCTGTTTTTT. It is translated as CASSREHKAGNTGELFF.

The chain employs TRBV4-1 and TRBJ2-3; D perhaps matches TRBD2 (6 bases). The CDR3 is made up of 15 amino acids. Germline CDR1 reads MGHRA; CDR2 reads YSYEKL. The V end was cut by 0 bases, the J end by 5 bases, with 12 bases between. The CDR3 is CASSQDSHGGDTQYF. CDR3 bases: TGCGCCAGCAGCCAAGACTCACACGGGGGAGATACGCAGTATTTT.

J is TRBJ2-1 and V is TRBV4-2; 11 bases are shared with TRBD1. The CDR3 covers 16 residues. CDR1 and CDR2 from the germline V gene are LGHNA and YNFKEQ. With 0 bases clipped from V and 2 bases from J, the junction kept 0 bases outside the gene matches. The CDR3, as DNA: TGTGCCAGCAGCCAAGAGGGACAGGGGGCCTACAATGAGCAGTTCTTC. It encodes CASSQEGQGAYNEQFF.

The CDR3 loop reads CASVYRGLYGYTF. For the CDR3, the DNA is TGTGCCAGCGTCTACAGGGGGCTCTATGGCTACACCTTC. The chain has TRBV28 and TRBJ1-2; 9 bases fit TRBD1. This CDR3 is 13 amino acids long. Per germline, CDR1 MDHEN and CDR2 SYDVKM. J gave up 4 bases and V 8 bases, and 5 bases lay outside the gene matches.

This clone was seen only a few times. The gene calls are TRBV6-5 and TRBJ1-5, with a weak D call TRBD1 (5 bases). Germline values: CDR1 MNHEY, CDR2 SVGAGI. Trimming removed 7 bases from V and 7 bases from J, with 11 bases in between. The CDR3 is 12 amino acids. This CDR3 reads CASNQGVQPQHF. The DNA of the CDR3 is TGTGCCAGCAATCAAGGGGTGCAGCCCCAGCATTTT.

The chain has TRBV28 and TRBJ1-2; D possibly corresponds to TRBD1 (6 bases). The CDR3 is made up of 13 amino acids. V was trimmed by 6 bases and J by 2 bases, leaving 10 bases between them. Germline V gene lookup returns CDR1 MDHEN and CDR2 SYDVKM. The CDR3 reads CASREDRNYGYTF. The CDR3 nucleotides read TGTGCCAGCAGGGAAGACAGGAACTATGGCTACACCTTC.

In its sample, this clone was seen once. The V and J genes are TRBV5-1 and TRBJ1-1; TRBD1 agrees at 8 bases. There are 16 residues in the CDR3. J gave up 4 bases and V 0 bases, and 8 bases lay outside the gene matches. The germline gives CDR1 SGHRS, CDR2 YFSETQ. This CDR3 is CASSLDDRGFGTEAFF. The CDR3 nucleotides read TGCGCCAGCAGCTTGGATGACAGGGGATTCGGCACTGAAGCTTTCTTT.

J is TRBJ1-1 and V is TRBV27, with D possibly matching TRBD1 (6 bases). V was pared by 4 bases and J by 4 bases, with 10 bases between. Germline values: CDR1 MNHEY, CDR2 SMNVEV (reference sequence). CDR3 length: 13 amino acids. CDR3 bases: TGTGCCAGCAGTTCTACAGGGCTCACTGAAGCTTTCTTT. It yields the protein CASSSTGLTEAFF.

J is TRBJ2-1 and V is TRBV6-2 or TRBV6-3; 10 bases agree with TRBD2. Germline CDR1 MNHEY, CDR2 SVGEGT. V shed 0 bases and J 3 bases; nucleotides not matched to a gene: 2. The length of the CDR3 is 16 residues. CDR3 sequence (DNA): TGTGCCAGCAGTTACTCGGGACTAGCGTTCTACAATGAGCAGTTCTTC. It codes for CASSYSGLAFYNEQFF.

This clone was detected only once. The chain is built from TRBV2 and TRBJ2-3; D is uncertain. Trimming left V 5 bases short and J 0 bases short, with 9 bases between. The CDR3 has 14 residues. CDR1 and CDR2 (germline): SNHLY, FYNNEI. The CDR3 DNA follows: TGTGCCAGCAGTTTCTCACAGAGCACAGATACGCAGTATTTT. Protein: CASSFSQSTDTQYF.

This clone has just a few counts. This chain's CDR3 is CASSLVHPGGYTF. The DNA of the CDR3 is TGTGCCAGCAGCTTAGTTCACCCCGGTGGCTACACCTTC. This rearrangement joins TRBV7-9 to TRBJ1-2; no clear D gene. This CDR3 is 13 amino acids long. In germline, CDR1 is SEHNR, CDR2 FQNEAQ (reference sequence). Trimming stripped 1 base from V and 7 bases from J, with 10 bases between.

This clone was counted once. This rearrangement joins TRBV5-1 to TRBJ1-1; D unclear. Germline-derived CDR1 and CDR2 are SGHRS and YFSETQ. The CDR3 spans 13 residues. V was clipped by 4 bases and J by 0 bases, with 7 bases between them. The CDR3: CASSVDLNTEAFF. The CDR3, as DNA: TGCGCCAGCAGCGTAGACTTGAACACTGAAGCTTTCTTT.

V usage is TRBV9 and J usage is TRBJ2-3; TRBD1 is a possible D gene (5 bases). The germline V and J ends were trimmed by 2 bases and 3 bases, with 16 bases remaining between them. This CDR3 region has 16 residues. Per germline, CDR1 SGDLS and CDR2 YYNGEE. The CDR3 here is CASSVLQGWGTDTQYF. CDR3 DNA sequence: TGTGCCAGCAGCGTCCTCCAGGGATGGGGTACAGATACGCAGTATTTT.

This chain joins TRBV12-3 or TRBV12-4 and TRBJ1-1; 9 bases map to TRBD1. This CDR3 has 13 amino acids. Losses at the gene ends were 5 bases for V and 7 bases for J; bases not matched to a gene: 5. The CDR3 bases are TGTGCCAGCAGTCCTCAGACAGGGGGTGAAGCTTTCTTT. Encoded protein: CASSPQTGGEAFF.

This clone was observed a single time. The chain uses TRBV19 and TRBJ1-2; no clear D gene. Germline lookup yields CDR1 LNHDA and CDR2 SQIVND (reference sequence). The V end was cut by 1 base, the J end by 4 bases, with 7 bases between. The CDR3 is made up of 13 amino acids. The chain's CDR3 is CASSIVRGYGYTF. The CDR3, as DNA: TGTGCCAGTAGTATAGTACGGGGCTATGGCTACACCTTC.

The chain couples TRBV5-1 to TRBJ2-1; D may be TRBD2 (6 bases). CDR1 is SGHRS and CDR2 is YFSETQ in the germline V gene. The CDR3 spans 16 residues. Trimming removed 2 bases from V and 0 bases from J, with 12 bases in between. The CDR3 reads CASSLSGTHSYNEQFF. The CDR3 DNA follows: TGCGCCAGCAGCTTATCCGGGACTCACTCCTACAATGAGCAGTTCTTC. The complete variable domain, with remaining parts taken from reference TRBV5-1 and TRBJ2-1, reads KAGVTQTPRYLIKTRGQQVTLSCSPISGHRSVSWYQQTPGQGLQFLFEYFSETQRNKGNFPGRFSGRQFSNSRSEMNVSTLELGDSALYLCASSLSGTHSYNEQFFGPGTRLTVL.

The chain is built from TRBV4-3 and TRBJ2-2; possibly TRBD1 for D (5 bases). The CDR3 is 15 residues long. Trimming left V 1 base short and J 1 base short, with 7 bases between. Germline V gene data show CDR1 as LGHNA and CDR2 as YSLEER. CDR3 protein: CASSQATGNTGELFF. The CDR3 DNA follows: TGCGCCAGCAGCCAAGCCACAGGGAACACCGGGGAGCTGTTTTTT.

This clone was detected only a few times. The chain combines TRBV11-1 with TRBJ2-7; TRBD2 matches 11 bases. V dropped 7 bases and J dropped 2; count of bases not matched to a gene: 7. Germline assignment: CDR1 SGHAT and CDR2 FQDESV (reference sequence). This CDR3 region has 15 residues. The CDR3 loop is CASNHLAGGAYEQYF. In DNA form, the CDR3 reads TGTGCCAGCAACCATCTAGCGGGGGGTGCCTACGAGCAGTACTTC.

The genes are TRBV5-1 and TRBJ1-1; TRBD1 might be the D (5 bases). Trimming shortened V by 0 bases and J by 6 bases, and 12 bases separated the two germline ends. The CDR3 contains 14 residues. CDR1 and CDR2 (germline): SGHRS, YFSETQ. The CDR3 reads CASSLVGDSPEAFF. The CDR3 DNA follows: TGCGCCAGCAGCTTGGTGGGGGACTCCCCTGAAGCTTTCTTT.

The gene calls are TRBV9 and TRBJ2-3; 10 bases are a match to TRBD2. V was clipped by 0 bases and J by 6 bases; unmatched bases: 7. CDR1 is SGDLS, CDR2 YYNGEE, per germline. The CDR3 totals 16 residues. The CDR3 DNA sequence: TGTGCCAGCAGCGTAGGATCTAGCGGGGGCCGGGATACGCAGTATTTT. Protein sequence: CASSVGSSGGRDTQYF.

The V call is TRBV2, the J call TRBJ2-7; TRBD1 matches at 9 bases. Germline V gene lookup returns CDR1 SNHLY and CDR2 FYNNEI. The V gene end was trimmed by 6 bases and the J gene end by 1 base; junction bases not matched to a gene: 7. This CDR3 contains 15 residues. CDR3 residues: CASRADRGGSYEQYF. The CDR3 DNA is TGTGCCAGCAGGGCCGACAGGGGGGGTTCCTACGAGCAGTACTTC.

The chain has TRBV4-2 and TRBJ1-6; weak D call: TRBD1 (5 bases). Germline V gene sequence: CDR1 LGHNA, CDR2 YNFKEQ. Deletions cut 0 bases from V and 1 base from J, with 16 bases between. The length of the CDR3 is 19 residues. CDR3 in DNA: TGTGCCAGCAGCCAAGAGGGGCGGCAGGGAGGGTCCTATAATTCACCCCTCCACTTT. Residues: CASSQEGRQGGSYNSPLHF.

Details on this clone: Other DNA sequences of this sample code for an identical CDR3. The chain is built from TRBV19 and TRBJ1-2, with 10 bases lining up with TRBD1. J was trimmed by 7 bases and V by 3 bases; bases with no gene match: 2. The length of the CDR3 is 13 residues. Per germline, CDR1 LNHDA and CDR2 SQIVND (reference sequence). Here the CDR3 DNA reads TGTGCCAGTAGTATCGGACAGGGGGGTGGCTACACCTTC. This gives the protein CASSIGQGGGYTF.

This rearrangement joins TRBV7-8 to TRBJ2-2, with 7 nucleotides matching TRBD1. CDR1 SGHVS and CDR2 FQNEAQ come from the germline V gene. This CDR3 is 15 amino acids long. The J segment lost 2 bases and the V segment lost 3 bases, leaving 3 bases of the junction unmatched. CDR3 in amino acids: CASSFGQANTGELFF. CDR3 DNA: TGTGCCAGCAGCTTTGGACAGGCTAACACCGGGGAGCTGTTTTTT. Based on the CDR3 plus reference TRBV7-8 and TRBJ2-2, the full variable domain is GAGVSQSPRYKVAKRGQDVALRCDPISGHVSLFWYQQALGQGPEFLTYFQNEAQLDKSGLPSDRFFAERPEGSVSTLKIQRTQQEDSAVYLCASSFGQANTGELFFGEGSRLTVL.

The CDR3 nucleotides are TGTGCCAGCAGCTTAGCCCCCGACAGGGAAGAGACCCAGTACTTC. Translated, it gives CASSLAPDREETQYF. The chain uses TRBV7-6 and TRBJ2-5; TRBD1 matches at 7 bases. This CDR3 has 15 residues. V was clipped by 0 bases and J by 3 bases; unmatched bases: 4. From germline, CDR1 is SGHVS and CDR2 FNYEAQ.

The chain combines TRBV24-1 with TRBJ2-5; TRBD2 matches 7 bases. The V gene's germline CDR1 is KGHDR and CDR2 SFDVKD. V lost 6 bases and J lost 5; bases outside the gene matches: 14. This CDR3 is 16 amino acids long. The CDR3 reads CATSPHGLGHEETQYF. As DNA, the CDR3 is TGTGCCACCAGTCCCCATGGACTAGGCCATGAGGAGACCCAGTACTTC.

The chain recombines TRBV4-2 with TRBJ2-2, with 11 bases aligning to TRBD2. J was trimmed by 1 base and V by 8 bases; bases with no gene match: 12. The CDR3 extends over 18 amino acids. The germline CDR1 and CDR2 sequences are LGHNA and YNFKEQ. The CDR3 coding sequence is TGTGCCAGCCAAGAAACGTTTCTAGCGGGGGGGAACACCGGGGAGCTGTTTTTT. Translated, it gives CASQETFLAGGNTGELFF.

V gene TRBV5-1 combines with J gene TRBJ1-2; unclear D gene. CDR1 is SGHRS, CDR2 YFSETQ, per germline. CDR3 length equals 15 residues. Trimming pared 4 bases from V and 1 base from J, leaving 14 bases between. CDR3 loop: CASSPLLNLNYGYTF. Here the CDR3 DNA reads TGCGCCAGCAGCCCCCTTCTTAATCTTAACTATGGCTACACCTTC.

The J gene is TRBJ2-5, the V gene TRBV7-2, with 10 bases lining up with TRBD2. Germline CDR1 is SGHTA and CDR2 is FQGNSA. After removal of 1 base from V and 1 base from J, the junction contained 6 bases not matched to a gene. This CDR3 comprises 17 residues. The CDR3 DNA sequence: TGTGCCAGCAGCTTAGGTCGTCTAGCGGGGGCCCAAGAGACCCAGTACTTC. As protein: CASSLGRLAGAQETQYF.

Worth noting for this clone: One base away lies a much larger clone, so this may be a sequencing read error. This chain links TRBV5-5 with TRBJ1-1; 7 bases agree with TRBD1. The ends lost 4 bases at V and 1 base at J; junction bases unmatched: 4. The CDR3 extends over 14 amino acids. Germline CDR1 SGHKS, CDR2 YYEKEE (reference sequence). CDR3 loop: CASSRQGRNTEAFF. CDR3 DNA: TGTGCCAGCAGCCGACAGGGAAGGAACACTGAAGCTTTCTTT. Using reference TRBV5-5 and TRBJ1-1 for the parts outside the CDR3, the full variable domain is DAGVTQSPTHLIKTRGQQVTLRCSPISGHKSVSWYQQVLGQGPQFIFQYYEKEERGRGNFPDRFSARQFPNYSSELNVNALLLGDSALYLCASSRQGRNTEAFFGQGTRLTVV.